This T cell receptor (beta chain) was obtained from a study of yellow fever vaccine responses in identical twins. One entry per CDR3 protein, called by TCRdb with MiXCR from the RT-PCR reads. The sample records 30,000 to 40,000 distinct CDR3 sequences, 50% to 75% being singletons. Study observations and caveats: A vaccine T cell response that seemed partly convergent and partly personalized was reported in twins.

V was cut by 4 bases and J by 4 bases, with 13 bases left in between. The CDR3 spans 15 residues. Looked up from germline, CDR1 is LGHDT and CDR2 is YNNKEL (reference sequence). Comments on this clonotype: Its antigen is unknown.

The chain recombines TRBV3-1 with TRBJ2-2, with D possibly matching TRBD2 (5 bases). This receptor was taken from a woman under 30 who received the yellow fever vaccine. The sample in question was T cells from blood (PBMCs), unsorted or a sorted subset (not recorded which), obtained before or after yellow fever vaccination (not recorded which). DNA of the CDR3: TGTGCCAGCAGCCCCCCGTGGGGAGTCACCGGGGAGCTGTTTTTT. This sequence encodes CASSPPWGVTGELFF.